A selection of T cell receptor beta chains follows, all from one sample in a study of memory CD4+ T cells and cytomegalovirus serostatus. Sequencing used immunoSEQ multiplex PCR; TCRdb keeps in-frame clones, though not all of them. The repertoire has tens of thousands of clones, 79% of them found once; the top ten carry approximately 5%. Sequencing input: memory CD4+ T cells from blood. These receptors were taken from an adult in good health and CMV-seropositive. Both conserved end residues are part of each CDR3. A D gene is named only where the DNA matches it firmly. Not every row has a clone size; where given, it reads once, few, many or a size class.

>TRBJ2-1|TRBV7-9|NA|NA
CASSLSLGRGGSYNEQFF
>TRBJ2-2|TRBV5-6|NA|NA
CASNLGGGTGELFF
>TRBJ2-7|TRBV9|NA|NA
CASSNGSRYEQYF
>TRBJ2-2|TRBV7-9|once|TRBD2
CASSKLAGTNTGELFF
>TRBJ1-5|TRBV4-2|NA|NA
CASSQLSGFNQPQHF
>TRBJ1-1|TRBV10-3|NA|NA
CATAGTEAFF
>TRBJ1-2|TRBV7-9|NA|TRBD1
CAIPDRGLGYTF
>TRBJ1-1|TRBV2|few|NA
CASSGRDEAFF
>TRBJ2-1|TRBV4-2|once|TRBD2
CASSQDRVAGGTSDYNEQFF
>TRBJ2-1|TRBV5-6|few|TRBD1
CASSHDRGGVYNEQFF
>TRBJ1-2|TRBV27|NA|NA
CASGVAGPGGYTF
>TRBJ2-2|TRBV6-1|few|TRBD1
CASSTTGTGELFF
>TRBJ1-2|TRBV6-6|NA|NA
CASSPGQNYGYTF
>TRBJ2-7|TRBV4-2|NA|TRBD2
CASSRVGTSLNLDEQYF
>TRBJ2-7|TRBV25-1|NA|TRBD2
CASRGGLAAYEQYF
>TRBJ2-3|TRBV28|once|NA
CASSLQGGLRDTQYF
>TRBJ2-7|TRBV25-1|few|NA
CASETAESYEQYF
>TRBJ1-2|TRBV6-6|NA|NA
CASSYQEVSYGYTF
>TRBJ2-5|TRBV29-1|NA|TRBD2
CSVWTTSGVQETQYF
>TRBJ2-3|TRBV12-5|NA|NA
CASGEGASTDTQYF
>TRBJ2-1|TRBV9|NA|TRBD2
CASSVGSAGAYNEQFF
>TRBJ1-3|TRBV7-9|NA|NA
CASSNTIQGLSSGNTIYF
>TRBJ1-5|TRBV18|NA|NA
CASSRAKDQPQHF
>TRBJ2-5|TRBV15|NA|NA
CATSREGGTQYF
>TRBJ1-2|TRBV6-1|NA|NA
CASSFESYGYTF
>TRBJ1-3|TRBV2|few|NA
CASGLLSGNTIYF
>TRBJ1-1|TRBV20-1|NA|NA
CSASRNTEAFF
>TRBJ1-5|TRBV9|NA|NA
CASSVNSNQPQHF